A single sample is the source of the 20 T cell receptor beta chains below, sequenced in a study of blood T cells in healthy people across ages. PCR was performed a second time for about 7 to 12 cycles using a sample-barcoded 5' primer and a J-beta primer mix. TCRdb re-called the 5' RACE reads through MiXCR, storing one row per CDR3 protein. Among more than 700,000 distinct CDR3 sequences listed, more than 35% were seen once. The specimen was blood. The source of these receptors is a man older than 75 in good health.

This sequence joins TRBV5-1 and TRBJ1-2; no clear D. The CDR3 is made up of 14 amino acids. Per germline, CDR1 SGHRS and CDR2 YFSETQ. The V and J ends lost 0 bases and 6 bases respectively, with 12 bases between them. The CDR3 spells CASSLELAGDGYTF. The DNA for the CDR3 is TGCGCCAGCAGCTTGGAGTTGGCAGGAGATGGCTACACCTTC.

This rearrangement joins TRBV4-1 to TRBJ1-2; perhaps TRBD1 as D (5 bases). Germline assignment: CDR1 MGHRA and CDR2 YSYEKL. CDR3 length equals 17 residues. Between the trimmed V and J ends, which lost 0 bases and 4 bases, there was a span of 18 bases. The CDR3 loop is CASSQDWAAQDIYGYTF. The CDR3 DNA reads as TGCGCCAGCAGCCAAGATTGGGCGGCACAGGATATCTATGGCTACACCTTC.

This clonotype was recorded many times. As DNA, the CDR3 is TGCAGCGTTAAGACAGGGGTTGGCTACACCTTC. Protein sequence: CSVKTGVGYTF. The V and J genes are TRBV29-1 and TRBJ1-2, with 8 bases identical to TRBD1. The CDR3 extends over 11 amino acids. V was pared by 5 bases and J by 7 bases, with 3 bases of the junction left unmatched. Per germline, CDR1 SQVTM and CDR2 ANQGSEA.

A remark on this clonotype: Given a much more abundant clone one base away, this may be a read error. The V and J genes are TRBV28 and TRBJ2-4; TRBD1 is a possible D gene (5 bases). The J call is doubtful: the DNA matches TRBJ2-5 better. CDR3 size: 13 residues. CDR1 and CDR2 from the germline V gene are MDHEN and SYDVKM. The CDR3 loop reads CAISPTVQETQYF. The CDR3 DNA reads TGTGCCATCAGTCCGACAGTTCAAGAGACCCAGTACTTC.

The V call is TRBV30, the J call TRBJ1-1, with a tentative D call TRBD1 (5 bases). CDR3 length: 12 amino acids. Deletions cut 4 bases from V and 1 base from J, with 7 bases between. Germline CDR1 GTSNPN, CDR2 SVGIG (reference sequence). The CDR3 loop reads CAWNGGNTEAFF. CDR3 nucleotide sequence: TGTGCCTGGAACGGGGGGAACACTGAAGCTTTCTTT.

The chain couples TRBV24-1 to TRBJ2-4, with TRBD1 identical over 7 bases. The J call may be mistaken, given a closer DNA end match to TRBJ2-5. Per germline, CDR1 KGHDR and CDR2 SFDVKD. The length of the CDR3 is 15 residues. DNA for the CDR3: TGTGCCACCAGTGACCGACTGGGACAGCAAGAGACCCAGTACTTC. Its protein is CATSDRLGQQETQYF.

The chain has TRBV5-1 and TRBJ2-7; 10 positions match TRBD1. Losses at the gene ends were 4 bases for V and 0 bases for J; bases not matched to a gene: 4. This CDR3 region has 15 residues. The germline V gene encodes CDR1 SGHRS and CDR2 YFSETQ. The CDR3 loop reads CASSATGGLSYEQYF. The CDR3 DNA is TGCGCCAGCAGCGCGACAGGGGGCCTCTCCTACGAGCAGTACTTC. Complete variable domain (other parts from reference TRBV5-1 and TRBJ2-7): KAGVTQTPRYLIKTRGQQVTLSCSPISGHRSVSWYQQTPGQGLQFLFEYFSETQRNKGNFPGRFSGRQFSNSRSEMNVSTLELGDSALYLCASSATGGLSYEQYFGPGTRLTVT.

The chain combines TRBV20-1 with TRBJ2-1, with D hard to call. This CDR3 comprises 12 residues. Germline V gene lookup returns CDR1 DFQATT and CDR2 SNEGSKA (reference sequence). The CDR3 DNA sequence: TGCAGCTGGGGAAACTCCTACAATGAGCAGTTCTTC. This sequence encodes CSWGNSYNEQFF.

The rearrangement links TRBV20-1 to TRBJ1-5; weak D call: TRBD1 (5 bases). The CDR3 is 15 amino acids. CDR1 and CDR2 from the germline V gene are DFQATT and SNEGSKA (reference sequence). With 3 bases removed from V and 5 bases from J, the gap between germline ends came to 17 bases. CDR3 nucleotide sequence: TGCAGTGCTAGTTCCGAGCCTTGGGGGGATCAGCCCCAGCATTTT. Translated: CSASSEPWGDQPQHF.

Only a few counts were recorded for this clonotype. One end of the junction varies from germline; a read error may be responsible. J is TRBJ2-1 and V is TRBV27; possibly TRBD1 or TRBD2 for D (5 bases each). In germline, CDR1 is MNHEY, CDR2 SMNVEV (reference sequence). The CDR3 has 13 residues. The CDR3 is CASSSQVWETQFF. As DNA, the CDR3 is TGTGCTAGCAGTTCACAGGTTTGGGAGACCCAGTTCTTC.

This clonotype came up a few times. The V call is TRBV27, the J call TRBJ2-6; 10 bases align to TRBD1. The CDR3 is 18 amino acids. Germline-derived CDR1 and CDR2 are MNHEY and SMNVEV (reference sequence). J was trimmed by 1 base and V by 2 bases; bases with no gene match: 5. Here the CDR3 DNA reads TGTGCCAGCAGTTTACGCCGGGACAGGGGTTCTGGGGCCAACGTCCTGACTTTC. It specifies CASSLRRDRGSGANVLTF.

The chain combines TRBV7-2 with TRBJ2-3, with TRBD1 matching 11 bases. CDR1 SGHTA and CDR2 FQGNSA come from the germline V gene. CDR3 length equals 17 residues. V shed 2 bases and J 4 bases; nucleotides not matched to a gene: 8. This CDR3 is CASSLIGGTGGADTQYF. CDR3 nucleotide sequence: TGTGCCAGCAGCTTAATTGGGGGGACAGGGGGGGCAGATACGCAGTATTTT.

The chain employs TRBV14 and TRBJ1-2; no firm D call. The CDR3 covers 15 residues. Germline-derived CDR1 and CDR2 are SGHDN and FVKESK. V was cut by 1 base and J by 8 bases, with 17 bases left in between. The CDR3 sequence: CASSQAGSPVRGYTF. The CDR3 DNA follows: TGTGCCAGCAGCCAAGCCGGGTCCCCAGTGCGGGGCTACACCTTC.

This clonotype was seen at least ten times. This rearrangement joins TRBV12-3 or TRBV12-4 to TRBJ2-3; D perhaps matches TRBD2 (5 bases). V was clipped by 5 bases and J by 0 bases, with 18 bases between them. This CDR3 has 17 residues. CDR3: CASSPPRTSPSTDTQYF. CDR3 bases: TGTGCCAGCAGTCCACCAAGGACTTCGCCTAGCACAGATACGCAGTATTTT.

The chain links TRBV24-1 to TRBJ2-3; D is unresolved. This CDR3 region has 14 residues. CDR1 and CDR2 (germline): KGHDR, SFDVKD. Trimming removed 9 bases at V and 2 bases at J, with 14 bases between. Here the CDR3 DNA reads TGTGCCACCTCGAGGCCCGGTGACACAGATACGCAGTATTTT. Translating it yields CATSRPGDTDTQYF.

The rearrangement links TRBV29-1 to TRBJ2-7, with D unresolved. The germline V and J ends were trimmed by 1 base and 2 bases, with 12 bases remaining between them. The CDR3 spans 14 residues. Germline lookup yields CDR1 SQVTM and CDR2 ANQGSEA. This CDR3 is CSVEVDRNPYEQYF. Here the CDR3 DNA reads TGCAGCGTTGAAGTGGACCGAAACCCCTACGAGCAGTACTTC.

Details on this clonotype: With a much larger clone just one base away, this may be a read error. The gene calls are TRBV5-1 and TRBJ2-3, with D possibly being TRBD1 (6 bases). CDR3 length: 15 amino acids. The V gene's germline CDR1 is SGHRS and CDR2 YFSETQ. Written as DNA, the CDR3 is TGCGCCGGCAGCCCCCGGACAGTGCGCTCCGATACGCAGTATTTT. It codes for CAGSPRTVRSDTQYF. Full variable domain (outside the CDR3, taken from reference TRBV5-1 and TRBJ2-3): KAGVTQTPRYLIKTRGQQVTLSCSPISGHRSVSWYQQTPGQGLQFLFEYFSETQRNKGNFPGRFSGRQFSNSRSEMNVSTLELGDSALYLCAGSPRTVRSDTQYFGPGTRLTVL.

This chain links TRBV5-1 with TRBJ1-2, with TRBD1 matching over 7 bases. J lost 8 bases, V lost 4 bases, and 17 bases had no gene match. Germline V gene sequence: CDR1 SGHRS, CDR2 YFSETQ. The CDR3 contains 16 residues. The CDR3 is CASSDMRKGASAGYTF. CDR3 coding DNA: TGCGCCAGCAGCGATATGCGGAAGGGGGCCTCTGCAGGCTACACCTTC.

The V call is TRBV29-1, the J call TRBJ1-1; 9 bases are shared with TRBD1. V shed 6 bases and J 6 bases; nucleotides not matched to a gene: 5. This CDR3 spans 12 amino acids. Per the germline V gene, CDR1 is SQVTM and CDR2 is ANQGSEA. The CDR3 DNA follows: TGCAGCGTGGGACAGGGTAGACCTGAAGCTTTCTTT. It specifies CSVGQGRPEAFF. The full variable domain, completed using reference TRBV29-1 and TRBJ1-1, is SAVISQKPSRDICQRGTSLTIQCQVDSQVTMMFWYRQQPGQSLTLIATANQGSEATYESGFVIDKFPISRPNLTFSTLTVSNMSPEDSSIYLCSVGQGRPEAFFGQGTRLTVV.

The chain uses TRBV6-5 and TRBJ1-3; no clear D gene. CDR3 length: 14 amino acids. Looked up from germline, CDR1 is MNHEY and CDR2 is SVGAGI. Deletions cut 7 bases from V and 4 bases from J, with 14 bases between. CDR3 residues: CASNPRLRGNTIYF. Here the CDR3 DNA reads TGTGCCAGCAATCCGCGACTTCGAGGAAACACCATATATTTT.